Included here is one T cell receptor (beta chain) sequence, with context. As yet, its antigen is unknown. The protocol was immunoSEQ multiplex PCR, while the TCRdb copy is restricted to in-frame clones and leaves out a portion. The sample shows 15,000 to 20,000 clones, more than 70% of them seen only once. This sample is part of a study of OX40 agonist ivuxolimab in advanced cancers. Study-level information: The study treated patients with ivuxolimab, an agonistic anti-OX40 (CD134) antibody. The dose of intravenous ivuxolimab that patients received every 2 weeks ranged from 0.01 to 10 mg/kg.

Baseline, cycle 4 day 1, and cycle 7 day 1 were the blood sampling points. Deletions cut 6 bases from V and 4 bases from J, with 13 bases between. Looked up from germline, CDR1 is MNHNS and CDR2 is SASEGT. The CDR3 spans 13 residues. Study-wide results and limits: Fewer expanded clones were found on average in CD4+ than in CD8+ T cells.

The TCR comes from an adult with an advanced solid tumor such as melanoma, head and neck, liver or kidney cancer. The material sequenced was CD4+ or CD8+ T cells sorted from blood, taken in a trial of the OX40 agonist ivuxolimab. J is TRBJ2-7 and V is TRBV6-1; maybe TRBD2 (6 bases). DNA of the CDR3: TGTGCCAGCAGGGAGGGAGTAAGGTACGAGCAGTACTTC. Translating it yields CASREGVRYEQYF.